The 25 T cell receptor beta chains reported below all come from one sample, sequenced in a study of blood T cell repertoires in COVID-19. This table comes from immunoSEQ multiplex PCR, and its TCRdb copy is limited to in-frame clones, with some not included. The sample has 150,000 or so clones, about 88% seen once. Material for sequencing was peripheral blood. These receptor sequences come from a man aged 18 to 29 with acute or convalescent COVID-19.

The rearrangement uses TRBV2 and TRBJ1-5, with 8 bases lining up with TRBD1. CDR1 and CDR2 from the germline V gene are SNHLY and FYNNEI. V lost 8 bases and J lost 6; bases outside the gene matches: 9. This CDR3 has 14 residues. The CDR3 protein is CASSMTGEAQPQHF. CDR3 nucleotide sequence: TGTGCCAGCTCCATGACAGGGGAGGCTCAGCCCCAGCATTTT. Full variable domain (outside the CDR3, taken from reference TRBV2 and TRBJ1-5): EPEVTQTPSHQVTQMGQEVILRCVPISNHLYFYWYRQILGQKVEFLVSFYNNEISEKSEIFDDQFSVERPDGSNFTLKIRSTKLEDSAMYFCASSMTGEAQPQHFGDGTRLSIL.

The chain links TRBV27 to TRBJ1-2, with D unclear. V was clipped by 0 bases and J by 2 bases, with 16 bases between them. The germline V gene encodes CDR1 MNHEY and CDR2 SMNVEV (reference sequence). The CDR3 extends over 17 amino acids. CDR3 sequence (DNA): TGTGCCAGCAGTTTATCCCGTACGACTGGCGAGAACTATGGCTACACCTTC. Amino acid sequence: CASSLSRTTGENYGYTF.

V usage is TRBV3-1 (or the pseudogene TRBV3-2) and J usage is TRBJ2-1, with TRBD1 matching 9 bases. V shed 8 bases, J shed 4 bases, and the junction held 9 bases outside the gene matches. The CDR3 totals 15 residues. Germline CDR1 is LGHDT and CDR2 is YNNKEL (reference sequence). CDR3 residues: CASGEGTGSYNEQFF. DNA for the CDR3: TGTGCCAGCGGGGAGGGGACAGGGTCGTACAATGAGCAGTTCTTC.

The chain carries TRBV4-1 and TRBJ2-1; 14 nucleotides agree with TRBD2. Germline loops: CDR1 MGHRA, CDR2 YSYEKL. CDR3 length equals 17 residues. The trim removed 1 base at V and 5 bases at J, leaving 4 bases unmatched. In nucleotides, the CDR3 is TGCGCCAGCAGCCAAGGGGGACTAGCGGGGGCCGACAATGAGCAGTTCTTC. Amino acid sequence: CASSQGGLAGADNEQFF.

This sequence joins TRBV7-9 and TRBJ1-6; weak D call: TRBD1 (5 bases). Trimming shortened V by 0 bases and J by 0 bases, and 9 bases separated the two germline ends. From germline, CDR1 is SEHNR and CDR2 FQNEAQ (reference sequence). The CDR3 length is 17 residues. The DNA for the CDR3 is TGTGCCAGCAGCTTAGCGTTGGGGGGCTCCTATAATTCACCCCTCCACTTT. This translates into CASSLALGGSYNSPLHF.

V usage is TRBV28 and J usage is TRBJ2-2; 8 nucleotides line up with TRBD1. Trimming at V came to 11 bases and at J to 3 bases, leaving 8 bases not matched to a gene. CDR3 length: 14 amino acids. CDR1 is MDHEN, CDR2 SYDVKM, per germline. The CDR3 spells CAGQGQVDTGELFF. The CDR3 DNA is TGTGCCGGACAGGGTCAGGTGGACACCGGGGAGCTGTTTTTT.

The chain is built from TRBV6-5 and TRBJ1-2, with D possibly matching TRBD1 (5 bases). Trimming took 2 bases from V and 7 from J, leaving 14 bases between them. CDR3 length: 14 amino acids. Germline loops: CDR1 MNHEY, CDR2 SVGAGI. Written as DNA, the CDR3 is TGTGCCAGCAGTTACAGGCAGGGCTCGAGTGGCTACACCTTC. It codes for CASSYRQGSSGYTF.

The chain recombines TRBV2 with TRBJ1-3; D uncertain. CDR1 is SNHLY and CDR2 is FYNNEI in the germline V gene. The CDR3 contains 14 residues. The V end lost 3 bases, the J end lost 4 bases, and 10 bases lay between the germline ends. The CDR3 region has the DNA TGTGCCAGCAGTGACTCGGGTTCAGGAAACACCATATATTTT. Protein: CASSDSGSGNTIYF.

This chain links TRBV2 with TRBJ2-2; no firm D call. This CDR3 has 15 amino acids. Trimming removed 4 bases at V and 0 bases at J, with 9 bases between. Germline CDR1 reads SNHLY; CDR2 reads FYNNEI. Here the CDR3 DNA reads TGTGCCAGCAGTGCCGACTGGACGAACACCGGGGAGCTGTTTTTT. The encoded protein is CASSADWTNTGELFF.

The V and J genes are TRBV4-2 and TRBJ1-2, with TRBD1 as a possible D gene (6 bases). From germline, CDR1 is LGHNA and CDR2 YNFKEQ. CDR3 length: 17 residues. V was clipped by 0 bases and J by 5 bases, with 19 bases between them. CDR3 DNA: TGTGCCAGCAGCCAAGATGATCGGCAGGGGCGCGGGTATGGCTACACCTTC. Encoded protein: CASSQDDRQGRGYGYTF.

The table lists this clone with a few counts. The chain recombines TRBV7-8 with TRBJ1-1; 7 bases match TRBD1. From germline, CDR1 is SGHVS and CDR2 FQNEAQ. The CDR3 is made up of 14 amino acids. V gave up 4 bases and J gave up 2 bases; unmatched junction bases: 4. CDR3 in amino acids: CASSSYRGNTEAFF. The CDR3 nucleotides are TGTGCCAGCAGCTCTTACAGGGGAAACACTGAAGCTTTCTTT.

The rearrangement links TRBV7-9 to TRBJ2-3; D is possibly TRBD1 (6 bases). V was pared by 5 bases and J by 2 bases, with 11 bases between. This CDR3 is 14 amino acids long. Germline lookup yields CDR1 SEHNR and CDR2 FQNEAQ (reference sequence). The CDR3 sequence: CASSRRDNTDTQYF. CDR3 nucleotide sequence: TGTGCCAGCAGCCGTAGGGACAACACAGATACGCAGTATTTT.

J is TRBJ1-6 and V is TRBV20-1; D is undetermined. The CDR3 contains 11 residues. Germline V gene sequence: CDR1 DFQATT, CDR2 SNEGSKA (reference sequence). Trimming removed 3 bases from V and 14 bases from J, with 11 bases in between. CDR3 sequence reads: CSASLVRALHF. Here the CDR3 DNA reads TGCAGTGCTAGTCTAGTTCGGGCCCTCCACTTT.

The rearrangement joins TRBV4-1 to TRBJ1-4; TRBD1 might be the D (5 bases). This CDR3 comprises 15 residues. Looked up from germline, CDR1 is MGHRA and CDR2 is YSYEKL. V was clipped by 1 base and J by 4 bases, with 10 bases between them. The CDR3 nucleotides read TGCGCCAGCAGCCAAGTAGGCCAGGGTAATGAAAAACTGTTTTTT. Its protein is CASSQVGQGNEKLFF.

The V and J genes are TRBV30 and TRBJ2-7; tentatively, D is TRBD2 (5 bases). Germline CDR1 is GTSNPN and CDR2 is SVGIG (reference sequence). The CDR3 has 13 residues. The V gene lost 5 bases and the J gene lost 10 bases, with 21 bases spanning the gap. CDR3 DNA sequence: TGTGCCTGGGGCACGACCGGGATCACCGGACAGTACTTC. Encoded protein: CAWGTTGITGQYF. Complete variable domain (other parts from reference TRBV30 and TRBJ2-7): SQTIHQWPATLVQPVGSPLSLECTVEGTSNPNLYWYRQAAGRGLQLLFYSVGIGQISSEVPQNLSASRPQDRQFILSSKKLLLSDSGFYLCAWGTTGITGQYFGPGTRLTVT.

The J gene is TRBJ1-1, the V gene TRBV30; no definite D call. V lost 3 bases and J lost 1, with 15 bases in between. CDR1 and CDR2 from the germline V gene are GTSNPN and SVGIG (reference sequence). The CDR3 totals 15 residues. CDR3: CAWRHPSFGNTEAFF. Written as DNA, the CDR3 is TGTGCCTGGAGACACCCTAGTTTTGGGAACACTGAAGCTTTCTTT.

The chain couples TRBV4-1 to TRBJ1-5; D unresolved. The germline V and J ends were trimmed by 1 base and 7 bases, with 5 bases remaining between them. This CDR3 comprises 12 residues. Germline values: CDR1 MGHRA, CDR2 YSYEKL. For the CDR3, the DNA is TGCGCCAGCAGCCAAGGCGGCCAGCCCCAGCATTTT. Protein product: CASSQGGQPQHF.

This clone came up once. This chain links TRBV6-6 with TRBJ1-5; 8 bases match TRBD1. Per germline, CDR1 MNHNY and CDR2 SVGAGI (reference sequence). The CDR3 has 16 residues. The junction had 6 bases not matched to a gene; V was cut back by 4 bases and J by 1 base. The CDR3 DNA follows: TGTGCCAGCAGTTCCCAGACAGGGGTCAGCAATCAGCCCCAGCATTTT. Encoded protein: CASSSQTGVSNQPQHF.

The gene calls are TRBV7-3 and TRBJ2-2; possible D gene TRBD2, 6 bases. Deletions cut 5 bases from V and 4 bases from J, with 14 bases between. The CDR3 is made up of 15 amino acids. Germline V CDR1 and CDR2: SGHTA, FQGTGA. This CDR3 is CASSPAGTLTGELFF. CDR3 DNA sequence: TGTGCCAGCAGCCCCGCGGGGACTCTCACCGGGGAGCTGTTTTTT.

This clone appeared a few times. The chain carries TRBV4-1 and TRBJ1-1; D is perhaps TRBD1 (5 bases). Germline V CDR1 and CDR2: MGHRA, YSYEKL. The CDR3 loop spans 14 amino acids. Trimming stripped 2 bases from V and 6 bases from J, with 13 bases between. CDR3 residues: CASSQLRGGAEAFF. In DNA form, the CDR3 reads TGCGCCAGCAGCCAACTGCGGGGAGGGGCTGAAGCTTTCTTT.

The rearrangement joins TRBV9 to TRBJ1-1; TRBD1 matches 9 bases. The length of the CDR3 is 14 residues. Germline V gene data show CDR1 as SGDLS and CDR2 as YYNGEE. J lost 7 bases, V lost 0 bases, and 4 bases had no gene match. The DNA of the CDR3 is TGTGCCAGCAGCGTAGGGGACAGGGCTCTTGAAGCTTTCTTT. Translated, it gives CASSVGDRALEAFF. Full variable domain (rest looked up from reference TRBV9 and TRBJ1-1): DSGVTQTPKHLITATGQRVTLRCSPRSGDLSVYWYQQSLDQGLQFLIQYYNGEERAKGNILERFSAQQFPDLHSELNLSSLELGDSALYFCASSVGDRALEAFFGQGTRLTVV.

There are a few counts of this clone. The chain joins TRBV7-2 to TRBJ1-3; D remains ambiguous. In germline, CDR1 is SGHTA, CDR2 FQGNSA. CDR3 length: 13 residues. V was cut by 5 bases and J by 0 bases, with 5 bases left in between. CDR3 sequence reads: CASSAVSGNTIYF. The CDR3 coding sequence is TGTGCCAGCAGCGCGGTCTCTGGAAACACCATATATTTT.

V usage is TRBV30 and J usage is TRBJ1-1; 8 positions match TRBD1. Looked up from germline, CDR1 is GTSNPN and CDR2 is SVGIG (reference sequence). V lost 5 bases, J lost 6 bases, and 8 bases stayed unmatched. The CDR3 length is 13 residues. The CDR3 loop reads CAWGGQGLSEAFF. The CDR3 DNA reads TGTGCCTGGGGCGGACAGGGACTTTCTGAAGCTTTCTTT.

CDR3 nucleotides: TGTGCCAGCAGCTTTAGTCAGGGGATAAATCAGCCCCAGCATTTT. Translated, it gives CASSFSQGINQPQHF. This rearrangement joins TRBV2 to TRBJ1-5, with D tentatively TRBD1 (6 bases). There are 15 residues in the CDR3. V was clipped by 6 bases and J by 4 bases, with 16 bases between them. Germline V CDR1 and CDR2: SNHLY, FYNNEI.

The chain has TRBV18 and TRBJ1-2; unclear D gene. The CDR3 runs to 15 residues. Trimming removed 2 bases at V and 8 bases at J, with 18 bases between. Germline values: CDR1 KGHSH, CDR2 LQKENI. The CDR3 nucleotides are TGTGCCAGCTCACCAACGCTCCATAAGACGGGGGGCTACACCTTC. It specifies CASSPTLHKTGGYTF.